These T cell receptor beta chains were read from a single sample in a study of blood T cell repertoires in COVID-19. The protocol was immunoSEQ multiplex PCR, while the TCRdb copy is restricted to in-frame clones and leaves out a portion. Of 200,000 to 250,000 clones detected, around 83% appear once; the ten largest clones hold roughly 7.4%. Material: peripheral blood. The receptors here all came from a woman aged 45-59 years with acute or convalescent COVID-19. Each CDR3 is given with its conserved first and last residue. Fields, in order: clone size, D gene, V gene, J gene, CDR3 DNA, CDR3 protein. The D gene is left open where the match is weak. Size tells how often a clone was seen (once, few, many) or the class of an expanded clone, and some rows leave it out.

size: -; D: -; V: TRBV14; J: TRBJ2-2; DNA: TGTGCCAGCAGCCAAGTAACCGGGGAGCTGTTTTTT; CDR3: CASSQVTGELFF
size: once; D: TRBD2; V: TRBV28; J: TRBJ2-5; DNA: TGTGCCAGCAGTTCAAGGGCTAGCGGGAGGGGTCAGTACTTC; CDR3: CASSSRASGRGQYF
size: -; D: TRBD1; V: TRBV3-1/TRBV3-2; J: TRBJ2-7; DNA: TGTGCCAGCAGCGGACAGGGGGCGCTGGAGCAGTACTTC; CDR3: CASSGQGALEQYF
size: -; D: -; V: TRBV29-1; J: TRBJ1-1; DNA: TGCAGCGTTGAAGGTTCGGTGGGCCAGACCTTCGAAGCTTTCTTT; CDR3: CSVEGSVGQTFEAFF
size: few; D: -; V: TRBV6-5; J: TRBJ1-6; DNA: TGTGCCAGCAGTTACTCGGGAGGTGGCAATTCACCCCTCCACTTT; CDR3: CASSYSGGGNSPLHF
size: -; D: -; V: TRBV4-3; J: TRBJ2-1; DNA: TGCGCCAGCAGCCAAGCACGGACTAGGGGGGGGAATGAGCAGTTCTTC; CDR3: CASSQARTRGGNEQFF
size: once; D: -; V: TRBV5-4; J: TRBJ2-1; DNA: TGTGCCAGCAGCTTGGCCATTGACAATGAGCAGTTCTTC; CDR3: CASSLAIDNEQFF
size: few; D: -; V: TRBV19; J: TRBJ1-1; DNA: TGTGCCAGTAGGCTCCCGGGGGGGACTGAAGCTTTCTTT; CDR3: CASRLPGGTEAFF
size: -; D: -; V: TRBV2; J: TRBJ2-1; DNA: TGTGCCAGCAACCTTCTAGTGTACAATGAGCAGTTCTTC; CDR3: CASNLLVYNEQFF
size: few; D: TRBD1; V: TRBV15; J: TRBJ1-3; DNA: TGTGCCACCAGCAGAGATGCAGGGGGCCCTGGAAACACCATATATTTT; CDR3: CATSRDAGGPGNTIYF
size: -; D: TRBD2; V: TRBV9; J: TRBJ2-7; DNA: TGTGCCAGCAGCGTAGCTACGGACGGGGGGTCCCACGAGCAGTACTTC; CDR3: CASSVATDGGSHEQYF
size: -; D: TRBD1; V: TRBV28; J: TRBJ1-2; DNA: TGTGCCAGCAGAAACAGGGGGCTCGAATCCTATGGCTACACCTTC; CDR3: CASRNRGLESYGYTF
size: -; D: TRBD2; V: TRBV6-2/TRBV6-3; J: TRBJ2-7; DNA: TGTGCCAGCAGTTACTCCGCGACTAGCGGAGTTTACGAGCAGTACTTC; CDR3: CASSYSATSGVYEQYF
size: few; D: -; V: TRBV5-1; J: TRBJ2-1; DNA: TGCGCCAGCAGCTTGGTAGTCGCCTCGAGTTATGAGCAGTTCTTC; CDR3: CASSLVVASSYEQFF
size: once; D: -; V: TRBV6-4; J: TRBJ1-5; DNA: TGTGCCAGCAGTGACCTATTTGGGCCTAGCAATCAGCCCCAGCATTTT; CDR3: CASSDLFGPSNQPQHF
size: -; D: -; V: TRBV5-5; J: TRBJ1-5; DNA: TGTGCCAGCAGCTTGTCGGGGGGGAAACAGCCCCAGCATTTT; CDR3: CASSLSGGKQPQHF
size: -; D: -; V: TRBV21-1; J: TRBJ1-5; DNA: TGTGCCAGCGGGTTGGAGTATTATAGCAATCAGCCCCAGCATTTT; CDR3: CASGLEYYSNQPQHF
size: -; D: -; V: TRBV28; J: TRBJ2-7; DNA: TGTGCCAGCATCCCGTCAGCGGGTTCCTACGAGCAGTACTTC; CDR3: CASIPSAGSYEQYF
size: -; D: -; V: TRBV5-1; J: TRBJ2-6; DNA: TGCGCCAGCAGCTTGTCTACAGTTTACTCTGGGGCCAACGTCCTGACTTTC; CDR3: CASSLSTVYSGANVLTF
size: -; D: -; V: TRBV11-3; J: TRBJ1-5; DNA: TGTGCCAGCAGCCCCCTACCGCGCCAGGCAGATAGCAATCAGCCCCAGCATTTT; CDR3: CASSPLPRQADSNQPQHF
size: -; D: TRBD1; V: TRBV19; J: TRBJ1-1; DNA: TGTGCCAGTAGTAGAGACAGGGATAGTTTAGCTTTCTTT; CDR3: CASSRDRDSLAFF
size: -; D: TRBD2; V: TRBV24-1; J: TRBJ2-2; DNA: TGTGCCACCAGTGACCTCAAGGGAGGGGGAAGACTAGCGGACGGGGAGCTGTTTTTT; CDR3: CATSDLKGGGRLADGELFF
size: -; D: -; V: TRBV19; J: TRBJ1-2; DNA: TGTGCGAGCAGTAGCAGAGCCGGGGATGACTATGGCTACACCTTC; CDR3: CASSSRAGDDYGYTF
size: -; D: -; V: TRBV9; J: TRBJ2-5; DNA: TGTGCCAGCAGCGTAGCTGCAGTAGAGACCCAGTACTTC; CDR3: CASSVAAVETQYF
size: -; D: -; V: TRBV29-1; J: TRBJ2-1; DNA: TGCAGCGTTGAGAAACAGGTAGTTGGTGAGCAGTTCTTC; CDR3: CSVEKQVVGEQFF
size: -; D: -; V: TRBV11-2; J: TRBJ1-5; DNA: TGTGCCAGCAGCCAAAACGGGGATCAGCCCCAGCATTTT; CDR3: CASSQNGDQPQHF
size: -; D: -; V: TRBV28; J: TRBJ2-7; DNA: TGTGCCAGCAACTTGAGGCAAAACTACGAGCAGTACTTC; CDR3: CASNLRQNYEQYF
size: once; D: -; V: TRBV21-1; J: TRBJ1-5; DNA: TGTGCCAGCAGCAAAGGGCAGGGGTCGCAGCCCCAGCATTTT; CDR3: CASSKGQGSQPQHF
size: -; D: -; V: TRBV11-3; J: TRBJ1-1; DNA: TGTGCCAGCAGCTTACGGGGAAAGAACACTGAAGCTTTCTTT; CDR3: CASSLRGKNTEAFF
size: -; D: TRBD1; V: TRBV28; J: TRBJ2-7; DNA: TGTGCCAGCAGTTTTGCCGGGACAGGGTACGACGAGCAGTACTTC; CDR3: CASSFAGTGYDEQYF
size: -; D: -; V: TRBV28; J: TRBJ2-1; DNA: TGTGCCAGCAGGGGATCGGGGGACTCCTACAATGAGCAGTTCTTC; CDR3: CASRGSGDSYNEQFF
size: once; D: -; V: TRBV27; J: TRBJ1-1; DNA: TGTGCCAGCAGTGAACGAGCAGGGGATTGGACTGAAGCTTTCTTT; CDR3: CASSERAGDWTEAFF
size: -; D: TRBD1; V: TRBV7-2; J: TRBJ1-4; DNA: TGTGCCAGCAGCTCCAGACAGGGGTCAAGTGAAAAACTGTTTTTT; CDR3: CASSSRQGSSEKLFF
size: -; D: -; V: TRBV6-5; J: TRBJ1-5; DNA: TGTGCCAGTGGCGGAGGTTGGCAGCCCCAGCATTTT; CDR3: CASGGGWQPQHF
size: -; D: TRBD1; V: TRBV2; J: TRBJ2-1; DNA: TGTGCCAGCGTCGACAGGGCGGATGAGCAGTTCTTC; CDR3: CASVDRADEQFF
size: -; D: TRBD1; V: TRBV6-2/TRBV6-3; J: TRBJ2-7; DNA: TGTGCCAGCAGTTACTCGGGACAGGGCGTCTACGAGCAGTACTTC; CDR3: CASSYSGQGVYEQYF